This TCR beta chain comes out of a study of T cells in Graves' hyperthyroidism and ophthalmopathy (dated by TCRdb to about 2019). With respect to the entire study: Peripheral blood samples were taken at initial diagnosis, before any treatment was given. A discovery cohort of around 98 patients, approximately 45 with Graves' ophthalmopathy and fewer than 65 with stable Graves' hyperthyroidism, was used to find distinguishing TCR V-J signatures. Whether ophthalmopathy could be predicted prospectively was tested in an independent validation cohort made up of 18 to 20 hyperthyroidism patients plus 17 patients who later progressed to ophthalmopathy. The 100 or so discovery patients were randomly divided into training and test sets at a 7:3 ratio. In addition, the study compared T-cell repertoires in thyroid tissue and in blood from over 5 Graves' hyperthyroidism patients. Once sampling was done, hyperthyroidism patients were given methimazole at a starting dose of 30 mg daily, whereas ophthalmopathy patients were given high-dose intravenous methylprednisolone. According to the paper, TCR Vbeta CDR3 sequencing was carried out on approximately 140 peripheral blood samples, which came from around 43 ophthalmopathy, under 85 hyperthyroidism and roughly 17 progressor patients.

Beyond this particular receptor, the publication reports: A model built on a 13 V-J signature distinguished ophthalmopathy from stable hyperthyroidism, reaching roughly 88% sensitivity and 81.08% specificity in cross-validation and 80%/75% in testing. Sample size was not statistically predetermined, and blinding of investigators to group allocation was not performed. Most expanded thyroid clonotypes (frequency above 0.001) were also found in blood, which suggests that blood repertoires may mirror thyroid immune responses. In validation, the model predicted progression to ophthalmopathy with just under 71% sensitivity and about 73% specificity, a median of around six months before onset.

The TCR beta CDR3 regions were amplified from RNA transcripts. A first-round RT-PCR of the TCR CDR3 used the HTBI primer set with the Qiagen OneStep RT-PCR kit. Libraries were constructed in a second round of multiplex PCR, after which size selection and purification were carried out. Paired-end sequencing of the libraries was performed with 100 bp reads on an Illumina HiSeq2000. As for the original processing: Raw data were processed with SOAPnuke, discarding reads with adapters, uncalled bases, mean Phred below 15, or no exact constant-primer or identifier match. High-quality paired reads were merged using COPE v1.2.5, and each unique nucleotide sequence was defined as a clonotype. Clonotypes were aligned to IMGT TRBV, TRBD and TRBJ reference segments using MiTCR v1.1. Analysis was restricted to V-J combinations with a frequency above 0.0001, which covered over 98% of repertoires. A TCS score was defined as the ratio of F50 (clonal expansion) to E x V (chaos), with BLOSUM62-based TCRdist applied between CDR3 peptides within each V-J. Welch's t-statistics and random forest reduced around 520 V-J features to about 12, which were used in a naive Bayes classifier (R e1071). The raw public data were reprocessed by TCRdb itself: fastp quality trimming at Q25, MiXCR clonotype calling, in-frame beta chains only. Merged by CDR3 protein, the rows form single entries marked with the most common genes and DNA. The V and J calls shown here were made by TCRdb, not taken from the authors' results. For this sample there are hundreds of thousands of distinct CDR3 sequences; about 20% appear just once. The leading ten clones occupy 40% to 50% of the sample.

This clonotype was counted between two and nine times. Its antigen is unknown. Within one base of it there is no much larger clone, and no base qualities were kept. Inclusive of the bounding cysteine and phenylalanine, the CDR3 is 14 residues long. This entry keeps only the CDR3 DNA: 42 bases, framed from base 1. Based on the germline V gene (reference sequence), the CDR1 and CDR2 sequences are DFQATT and SNEGSKA. V is trimmed back by 6 bases and J by 5 bases, and the junction contains 7 bases that no gene match accounts for. Ophthalmopathy patients had moderately to severely active disease, with a Clinical Activity Score of 3 or more, a NOSPECS grade of 4 or more, and a disease duration of less than 3 months. Patients with uncontrolled infections, other autoimmune diseases, pregnancy or lactation were excluded. Clinical symptoms, serum thyroxine and TRAb, thyroid ultrasound, and orbital computed tomography formed the basis for the diagnoses. PBMCs were separated from approximately 10 ml of fresh peripheral blood using Ficoll-Paque density gradient centrifugation. Trizol reagent was used to extract total RNA, and RNA quality was then checked on an Agilent 2100 Bioanalyzer.

The sequence joins TRBV20-1 to TRBJ1-6; the junction holds 7 bases that match TRBD1. The sequence derives from a middle-aged man with Graves' ophthalmopathy. The specimen sequenced was blood. The sequenced DNA is TGCAGTGCCAGACAGGGTACCAATAATTCACCCCTCCACTTT. Translated, it gives CSARQGTNNSPLHF.